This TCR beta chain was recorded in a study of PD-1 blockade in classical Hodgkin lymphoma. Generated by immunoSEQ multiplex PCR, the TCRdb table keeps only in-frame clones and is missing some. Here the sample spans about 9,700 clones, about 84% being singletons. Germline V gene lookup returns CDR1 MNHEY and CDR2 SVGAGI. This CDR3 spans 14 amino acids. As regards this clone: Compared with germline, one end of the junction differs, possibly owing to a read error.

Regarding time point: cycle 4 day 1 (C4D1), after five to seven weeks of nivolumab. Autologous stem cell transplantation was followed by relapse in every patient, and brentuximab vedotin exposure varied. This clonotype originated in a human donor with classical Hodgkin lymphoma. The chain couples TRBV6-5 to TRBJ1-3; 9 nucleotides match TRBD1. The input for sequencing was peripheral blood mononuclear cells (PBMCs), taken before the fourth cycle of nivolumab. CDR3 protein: CASSYDRGIDRIHF. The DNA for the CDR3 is TGTGCCAGCAGTTACGACAGGGGGATCGACCGCATACATTTT.